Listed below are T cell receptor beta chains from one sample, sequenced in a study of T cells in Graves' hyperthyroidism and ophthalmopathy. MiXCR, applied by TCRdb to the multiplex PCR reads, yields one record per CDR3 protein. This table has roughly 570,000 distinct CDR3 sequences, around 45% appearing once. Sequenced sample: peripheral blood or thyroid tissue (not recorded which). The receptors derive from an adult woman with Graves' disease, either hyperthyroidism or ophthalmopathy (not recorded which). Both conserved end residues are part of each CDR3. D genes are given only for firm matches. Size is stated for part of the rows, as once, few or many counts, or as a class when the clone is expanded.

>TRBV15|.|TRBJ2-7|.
CVTSRDDSYEQYF
TGTGTCACCAGCAGGGACGACTCTTACGAGCAGTACTTC
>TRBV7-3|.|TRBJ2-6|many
CASSQGGGANVLTF
TGTGCCAGCAGCCAGGGAGGTGGGGCCAACGTCCTGACTTTC
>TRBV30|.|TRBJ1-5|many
CAWFDQPQHF
TGTGCCTGGTTCGATCAGCCCCAGCATTTT
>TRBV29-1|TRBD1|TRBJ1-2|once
CSRDRQNKYGYTF
TGCAGCAGGGACAGACAGAATAAATATGGCTACACCTTC
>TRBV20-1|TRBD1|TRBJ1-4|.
CSASQGQSNEKLFF
TGCAGTGCTTCGCAGGGACAGTCTAATGAAAAACTGTTTTTT
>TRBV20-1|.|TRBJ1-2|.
CSARRGAGYTF
TGCAGTGCTAGACGGGGAGCTGGCTACACCTTC
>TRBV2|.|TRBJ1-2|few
CASSPSRESAGYTF
TGTGCCAGCAGTCCCTCCCGGGAGTCGGCTGGCTACACCTTC
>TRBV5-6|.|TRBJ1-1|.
CASSFWGTEAFF
TGTGCCAGCAGCTTTTGGGGGACTGAAGCTTTCTTT
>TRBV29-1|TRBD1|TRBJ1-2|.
CSQTGGANYGYTF
TGCAGCCAGACAGGGGGCGCTAACTATGGCTACACCTTC
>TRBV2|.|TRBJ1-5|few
CASSGRGNQPQHF
TGTGCCAGCAGTGGCAGGGGCAATCAGCCCCAGCATTTT
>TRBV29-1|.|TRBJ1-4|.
CSGEKLFF
TGCAGCGGAGAAAAACTGTTTTTT
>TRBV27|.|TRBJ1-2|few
CASSLRHQTLPNYGYTF
TGTGCCAGCAGTTTAAGGCACCAAACCCTTCCTAACTATGGCTACACCTTC
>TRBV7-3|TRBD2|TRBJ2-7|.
CASSLGGRAWLAEQYF
TGTGCCAGCAGCTTAGGCGGGAGGGCCTGGCTGGCCGAGCAGTACTTC
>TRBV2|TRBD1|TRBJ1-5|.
CASRPSTGGGFVQPQHF
TGTGCCAGCAGGCCTTCTACAGGGGGCGGCTTCGTTCAGCCCCAGCATTTT
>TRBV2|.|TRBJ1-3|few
CASSDGTYLNRDTIYF
TGTGCCAGCAGTGATGGGACGTACCTGAACCGGGACACCATATATTTT
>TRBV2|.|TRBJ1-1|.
CASTRGTGGTEAFF
TGTGCCAGCACCCGAGGGACGGGAGGTACTGAAGCTTTCTTT
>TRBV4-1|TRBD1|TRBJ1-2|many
CASSPQGAVRLDGYTF
TGCGCCAGCAGCCCTCAGGGGGCCGTTCGGCTTGATGGCTACACCTTC
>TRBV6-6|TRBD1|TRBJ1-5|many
CASTDRVGQPQHF
TGTGCCAGCACGGACAGGGTTGGGCAGCCCCAGCATTTT
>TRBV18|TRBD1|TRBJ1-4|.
CASSPDRGKLFF
TGTGCCAGCTCACCCGACAGGGGAAAACTGTTTTTT
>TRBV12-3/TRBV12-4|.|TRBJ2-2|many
CASSLARINRDAGELFF
TGTGCCAGCAGTTTAGCGCGGATAAACAGAGACGCCGGGGAGCTGTTTTTT
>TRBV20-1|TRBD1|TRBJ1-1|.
CSATPGQAHLEAFF
TGCAGTGCTACTCCCGGACAGGCACACCTAGAAGCTTTCTTT
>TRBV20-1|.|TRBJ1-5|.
CSARRRGQPQHF
TGCAGTGCTAGAAGGAGGGGACAGCCCCAGCATTTT
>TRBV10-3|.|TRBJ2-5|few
CAISEEGNKETQYF
TGTGCCATCAGTGAGGAGGGGAATAAAGAGACCCAGTACTTC
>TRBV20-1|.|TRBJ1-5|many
CSTLRSNQPQHF
TGTAGCACCCTTCGGAGCAATCAGCCCCAGCATTTT
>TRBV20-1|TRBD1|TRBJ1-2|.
CSASFDRGTSGNTF
TGCAGTGCTAGCTTCGACAGGGGGACCTCTGGAAACACCTTC
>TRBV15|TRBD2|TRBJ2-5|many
CATILAGVPETQYF
TGTGCCACCATACTAGCGGGAGTGCCAGAGACCCAGTACTTC
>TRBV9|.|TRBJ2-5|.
CASSIGRGGRAGETQYF
TGTGCCAGCAGCATTGGCCGAGGGGGTAGGGCCGGAGAGACCCAGTACTTC
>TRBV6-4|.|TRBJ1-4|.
CASSDPGAGSTNEKLFF
TGTGCCAGCAGTGACCCCGGGGCAGGCTCAACTAATGAAAAACTGTTTTTT
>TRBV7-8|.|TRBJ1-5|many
CASSLARGGQPQHF
TGTGCCAGCAGCTTAGCCCGAGGAGGGCAGCCCCAGCATTTT
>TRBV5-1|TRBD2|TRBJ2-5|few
CASMAREGLGETQYF
TGCGCCAGCATGGCGCGGGAGGGGCTGGGAGAGACCCAGTACTTC
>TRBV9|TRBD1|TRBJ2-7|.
CASSQWDSQEQYF
TGTGCCAGCAGCCAATGGGACAGCCAGGAGCAGTACTTC
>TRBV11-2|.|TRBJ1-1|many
CASSLESASRGGTEAFF
TGTGCCAGCAGCTTAGAGTCGGCGAGCAGAGGAGGCACTGAAGCTTTCTTT
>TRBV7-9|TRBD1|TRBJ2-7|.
CASSPNRDREQYF
TGTGCCAGCTCCCCTAACCGGGACAGGGAGCAGTACTTC
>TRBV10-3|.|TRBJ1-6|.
CAISDPAAGSPLHF
TGTGCCATCAGTGACCCGGCGGCAGGGTCACCCCTCCACTTT
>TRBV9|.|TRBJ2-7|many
CASSRAEGVGQYF
TGTGCCAGCAGCAGAGCGGAGGGGGTCGGGCAGTACTTC
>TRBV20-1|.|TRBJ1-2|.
CSASNGGESYTF
TGCAGTGCTAGCAACGGCGGAGAGAGCTACACCTTC
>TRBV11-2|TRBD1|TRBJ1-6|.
CASSLVGQYLSPLHF
TGTGCCAGCAGCTTAGTGGGACAGTACCTTTCACCCCTCCACTTT
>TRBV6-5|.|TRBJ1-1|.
CASSYDGLTEAFF
TGTGCCAGCAGTTACGACGGACTTACTGAAGCTTTCTTT
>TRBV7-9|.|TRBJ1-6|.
CASSLTPRGDNSPPHF
TGTGCCAGCAGCTTAACACCCAGGGGAGATAATTCACCCCCCCACTTT
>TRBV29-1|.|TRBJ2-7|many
CSVEDVGGSPYEQYF
TGCAGCGTTGAAGACGTGGGAGGCTCTCCCTACGAGCAGTACTTC
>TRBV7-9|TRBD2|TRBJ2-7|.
CANSSPGGRAHEQYF
TGTGCCAACAGCTCTCCTGGCGGGAGGGCCCACGAGCAGTACTTC
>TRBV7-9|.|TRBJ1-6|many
CASSLVLSYNSPLHF
TGTGCCAGCAGCTTAGTCCTATCCTATAATTCACCCCTCCACTTT
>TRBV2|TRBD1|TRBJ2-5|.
CASSWTGGEVETQYF
TGTGCCAGCAGTTGGACAGGGGGAGAGGTTGAGACCCAGTACTTC
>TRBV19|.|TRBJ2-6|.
CASSMGVPGLNVLTF
TGTGCCAGTAGTATGGGGGTACCGGGACTCAACGTCCTGACTTTC
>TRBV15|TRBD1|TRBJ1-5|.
CATSSSTGGNQPQHF
TGTGCCACCAGCAGCTCGACAGGGGGCAATCAGCCCCAGCATTTT
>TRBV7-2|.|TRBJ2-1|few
CASSSGSGAYNEQFF
TGTGCCAGCAGCTCCGGTTCGGGAGCCTACAATGAGCAGTTCTTC
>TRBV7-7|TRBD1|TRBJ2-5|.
CASSPAGTAQETQYF
TGTGCCAGCAGCCCAGCCGGGACAGCTCAAGAGACCCAGTACTTC
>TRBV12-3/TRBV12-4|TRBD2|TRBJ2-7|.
CASSLRGESYEQYF
TGTGCCAGCAGTTTGCGGGGGGAGTCCTACGAGCAGTACTTC
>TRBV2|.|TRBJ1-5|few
CAISDQGGGNQPQHF
TGTGCCATCAGTGACCAGGGAGGCGGCAATCAGCCCCAGCATTTT
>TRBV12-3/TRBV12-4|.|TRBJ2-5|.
CASSQGQGDGAETQYF
TGTGCCAGCAGCCAAGGGCAGGGAGACGGTGCGGAGACCCAGTACTTC
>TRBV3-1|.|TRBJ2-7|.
CASSQVGTSEQYF
TGTGCCAGCAGCCAAGTGGGAACCTCCGAGCAGTACTTC
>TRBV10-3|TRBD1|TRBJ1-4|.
CAIRGTGTTNEKLFF
TGTGCCATCCGGGGGACAGGAACAACTAATGAAAAACTGTTTTTT
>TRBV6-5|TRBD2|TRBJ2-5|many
CAATSSGGETQYF
TGTGCCGCAACGTCTAGCGGGGGAGAGACCCAGTACTTC
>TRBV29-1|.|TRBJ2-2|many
CSVERADLPGELFF
TGCAGCGTTGAGCGGGCCGACCTCCCCGGGGAGCTGTTTTTT
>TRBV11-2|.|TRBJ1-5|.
CASSGGGNNQPQHF
TGTGCCAGCAGCGGAGGGGGAAATAATCAGCCCCAGCATTTT
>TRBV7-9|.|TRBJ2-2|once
CASSLVPGTRNTGELFF
TGTGCCAGCAGCTTAGTACCCGGGACAAGGAACACCGGGGAGCTGTTTTTT
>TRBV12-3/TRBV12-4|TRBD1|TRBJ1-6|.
CASSWPGQGNSPLHF
TGTGCCAGCAGTTGGCCGGGACAGGGAAATTCACCCCTCCACTTT
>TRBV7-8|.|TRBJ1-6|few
CASSFSGISPLHF
TGTGCCAGCAGCTTCTCAGGGATTTCACCCCTCCACTTT
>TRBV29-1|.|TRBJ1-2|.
CSVERGFFNYGYTF
TGCAGCGTTGAGCGGGGGTTTTTTAACTATGGCTACACCTTC
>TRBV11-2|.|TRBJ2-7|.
CASSFTPHEQYF
TGTGCCAGCAGCTTCACCCCCCACGAGCAGTACTTC